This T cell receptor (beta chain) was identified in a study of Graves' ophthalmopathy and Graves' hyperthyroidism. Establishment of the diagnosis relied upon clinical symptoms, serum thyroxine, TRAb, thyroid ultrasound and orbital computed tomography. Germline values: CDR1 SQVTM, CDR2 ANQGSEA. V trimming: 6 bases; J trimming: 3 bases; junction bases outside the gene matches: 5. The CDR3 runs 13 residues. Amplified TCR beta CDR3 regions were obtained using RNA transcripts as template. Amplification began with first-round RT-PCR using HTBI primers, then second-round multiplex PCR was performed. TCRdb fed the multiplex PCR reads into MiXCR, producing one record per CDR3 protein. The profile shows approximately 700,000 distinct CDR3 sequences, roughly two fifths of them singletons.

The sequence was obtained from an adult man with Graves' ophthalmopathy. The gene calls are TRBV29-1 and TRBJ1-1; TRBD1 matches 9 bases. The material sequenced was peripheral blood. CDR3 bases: TGCAGCGTAGGGACAGGGCTGTACACTGAAGCTTTCTTT. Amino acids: CSVGTGLYTEAFF. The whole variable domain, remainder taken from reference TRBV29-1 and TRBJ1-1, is SAVISQKPSRDICQRGTSLTIQCQVDSQVTMMFWYRQQPGQSLTLIATANQGSEATYESGFVIDKFPISRPNLTFSTLTVSNMSPEDSSIYLCSVGTGLYTEAFFGQGTRLTVV.